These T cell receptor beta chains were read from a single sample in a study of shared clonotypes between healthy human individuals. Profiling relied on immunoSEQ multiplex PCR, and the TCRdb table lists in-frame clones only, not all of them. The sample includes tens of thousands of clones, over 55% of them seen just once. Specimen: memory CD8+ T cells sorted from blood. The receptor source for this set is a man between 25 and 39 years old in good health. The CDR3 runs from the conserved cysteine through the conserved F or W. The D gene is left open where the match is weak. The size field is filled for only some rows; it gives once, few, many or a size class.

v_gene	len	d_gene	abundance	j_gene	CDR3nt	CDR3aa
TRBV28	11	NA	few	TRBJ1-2	TGTGTATCCGGGACGGAGTATGGCTACACCTTC	CVSGTEYGYTF
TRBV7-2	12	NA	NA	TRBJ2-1	TGTGCCAGCAGCCCGTGGGCCGGGGAGCAGTTCTTC	CASSPWAGEQFF
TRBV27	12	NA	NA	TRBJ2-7	TGTGCCAGCAGTTCGCTGGGGTACGAGCAGTACTTC	CASSSLGYEQYF
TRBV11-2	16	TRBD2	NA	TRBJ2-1	TGTGCCAGCAGCCCAATGGGAGCGGGGGGGTACAATGAGCAGTTCTTC	CASSPMGAGGYNEQFF
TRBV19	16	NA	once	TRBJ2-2	TGTGCCAGTAGTAAACGAGTTACGGGGTCGATCGGGGAGCTGTTTTTT	CASSKRVTGSIGELFF
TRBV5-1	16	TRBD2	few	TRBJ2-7	TGCGCCTCACAGGCGGCTAGCGGGAGTGGGGCCTACGAGCAGTACTTC	CASQAASGSGAYEQYF
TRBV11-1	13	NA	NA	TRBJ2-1	TGTGCCAGCAGCCGGGCGGGGTTGAATGAGCAGTTCTTC	CASSRAGLNEQFF
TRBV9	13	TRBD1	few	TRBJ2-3	TGTGCCAGCAGCCCATCGACAGGGGGGTCACCGATTTTT	CASSPSTGGSPIF
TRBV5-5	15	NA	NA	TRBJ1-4	TGTGCCAGCAGCTTGGGGAGGACGCCTAATGAAAAACTGTTTTTT	CASSLGRTPNEKLFF
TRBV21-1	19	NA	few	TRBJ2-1	TGTGCCAGCAGCAAATTGGCGTGCGGGAGGGCCCCGTCCTACAATGAGCAGTTCTTC	CASSKLACGRAPSYNEQFF
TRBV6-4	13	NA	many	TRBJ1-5	TGTGCCAGCAGGGGGCGTAGCAATCAGCCCCAGCATTTT	CASRGRSNQPQHF
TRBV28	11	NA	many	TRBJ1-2	TGTGCCAGCAGTATATACTATGGCTACACCTTC	CASSIYYGYTF
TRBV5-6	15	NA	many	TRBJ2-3	TGTGCCAGCAGCGCAGGGGTTAGTAGCACAGATACGCAGTATTTT	CASSAGVSSTDTQYF
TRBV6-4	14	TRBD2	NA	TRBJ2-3	TGTGCCAGCAGCTATAGCGGGAGCACAGATACGCAGTATTTT	CASSYSGSTDTQYF
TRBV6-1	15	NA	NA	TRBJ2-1	TGTGCCAGCGCTGAACGGGGGAGCTCCTACAATGAGCAGTTCTTC	CASAERGSSYNEQFF
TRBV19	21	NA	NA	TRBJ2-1	TGTGCCGGCCAACAGGGCTATTTCCTACCTCTAGCGACTAGGGTGAACAATGAGCAGTTCTTC	CAGQQGYFLPLATRVNNEQFF
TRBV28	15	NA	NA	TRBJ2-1	TGTGCCAGCAGTTTTCGCGGGTACTCCTACAATGAGCAGTTCTTC	CASSFRGYSYNEQFF
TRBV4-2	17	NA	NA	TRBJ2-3	TGTGCCAGCAGCCAAGAAGGGGGACGGATGAGCACAGATACGCAGTATTTT	CASSQEGGRMSTDTQYF
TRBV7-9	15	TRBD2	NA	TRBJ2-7	TGTGCCAGCAGCTTAGTAGATAGCGGGAGTTACGAGCAGTACTTC	CASSLVDSGSYEQYF
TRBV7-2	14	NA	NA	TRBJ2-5	TGTGCCAGCAGCTTGGGGTTCCAGATTGGGGCCCAGTACTTC	CASSLGFQIGAQYF
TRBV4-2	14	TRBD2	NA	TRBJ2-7	TGTGCCAGCAGCCCCACTAGCGGACACTACGAGCAGTACTTC	CASSPTSGHYEQYF
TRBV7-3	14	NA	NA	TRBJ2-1	TGTGCCAGCAGCCTAGGGGGGACGACCAATGAGCAGTTCTTC	CASSLGGTTNEQFF
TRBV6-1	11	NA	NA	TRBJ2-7	TGTGCCACAAACCTGATCTACGAGCAGTACTTC	CATNLIYEQYF
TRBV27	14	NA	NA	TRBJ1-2	TGTGCCAGCAGTTTTACACCCGTCGCGGGGGAATACACCTTC	CASSFTPVAGEYTF
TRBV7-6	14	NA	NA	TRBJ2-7	TGTGCCAGCAGCTTAGGGGCTCTAGGGGGGGTGCAGTACTTC	CASSLGALGGVQYF
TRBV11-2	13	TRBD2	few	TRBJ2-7	TGTGCCAGCAGCGCGGGAGGGCCCTACGAGCAGTACTTC	CASSAGGPYEQYF
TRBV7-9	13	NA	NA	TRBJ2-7	TGTGCCAGCAGCTCCGGGCCAACGACCGAGCAGTACTTC	CASSSGPTTEQYF
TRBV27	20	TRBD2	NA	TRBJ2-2	TGTGCCAGCAGCCTGAGGATTCCGGGACTAGCGGGAGGACGGACCGGGGAGCTGTTTTTT	CASSLRIPGLAGGRTGELFF
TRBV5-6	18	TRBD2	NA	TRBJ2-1	TGTGCCAGCAGCTCCCCCCCTAGCGGGAAGAGGTCCTACAATGAGCAGTTCTTC	CASSSPPSGKRSYNEQFF
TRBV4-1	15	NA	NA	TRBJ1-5	TGCGCCAGCAGCCAAGATACGGGTAGCAATCAGCCCCAGCATTTT	CASSQDTGSNQPQHF
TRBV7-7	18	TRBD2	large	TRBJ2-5	TGTGCTAGCAGTCCGACTAGCGGGAGGGCCGGTCGCCAAGAGACCCAGTACTTC	CASSPTSGRAGRQETQYF
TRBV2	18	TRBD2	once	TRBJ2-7	TGTGCCAGCAGTTCCGGGACTAGCGGGGTAAGACTCTCCTACGAGCAGTACTTC	CASSSGTSGVRLSYEQYF
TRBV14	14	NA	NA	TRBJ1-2	TGTGCCAGCAGCCAAGGGGCAGGAGGCTATGGCTACACCTTC	CASSQGAGGYGYTF
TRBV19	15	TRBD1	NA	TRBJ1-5	TGTGCCAGTAACCCTGACAGGGTAAGCAATCAGCCCCAGCATTTT	CASNPDRVSNQPQHF
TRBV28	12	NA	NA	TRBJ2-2	TGTGCCAGCAGCCCGGGGCCCGGGGAGCTGTTTTTT	CASSPGPGELFF
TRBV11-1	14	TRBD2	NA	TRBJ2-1	TGTGCCAGCAGCTTTATAGCGGGAGAACATGAGCAGTTCTTC	CASSFIAGEHEQFF
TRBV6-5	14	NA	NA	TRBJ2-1	TGTGCCAGCAGTTCGGCTAGCGTATACAATGAGCAGTTCTTC	CASSSASVYNEQFF
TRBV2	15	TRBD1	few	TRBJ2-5	TGTGCCAGCAGTGATGGGGGACAGGGGGTCGAGACCCAGTACTTC	CASSDGGQGVETQYF
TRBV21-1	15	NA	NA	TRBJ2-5	TGTGCCAGCAGCAAAAGGTTTCGCCCCCGAGAGACCCAGTACTTC	CASSKRFRPRETQYF
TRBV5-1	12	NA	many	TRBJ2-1	TGCGCCAGCAGCTTGGTGGGTGGTGAGCAGTTCTTC	CASSLVGGEQFF
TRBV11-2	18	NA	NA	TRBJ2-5	TGTGCCAGCAGTCCTTCCCCCCTCTTAGGGCGGACCCAAGAGACCCAGTACTTC	CASSPSPLLGRTQETQYF
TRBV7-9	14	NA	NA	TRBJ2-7	TGTGCCAGCAGCTTAGTTGGGGGAGAATACGAGCAGTACTTC	CASSLVGGEYEQYF
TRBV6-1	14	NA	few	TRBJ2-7	TGTGCCGCAGCGATTAATCTTAGGTCCTACGAGCAGTACTTC	CAAAINLRSYEQYF